This T cell receptor beta chain was identified in a study of blood T cell repertoires in COVID-19. Study details: Both acute and convalescent COVID-19 samples were obtained from the United States, Italy and Spain.

The CDR3 is made up of 16 amino acids. Germline CDR1 reads SSHAT; CDR2 reads FNYEAQ (reference sequence). The V gene end was trimmed by 3 bases and the J gene end by 7 bases; junction bases not matched to a gene: 8. This table comes from immunoSEQ multiplex PCR, and its TCRdb copy is limited to in-frame clones, with some not included. In the table there are around 33,000 clones, approximately 71% of which are singletons. The rearrangement joins TRBV7-7 to TRBJ1-5; 11 bases are shared with TRBD1. The sequenced sample was peripheral blood. The receptor was derived from a human donor in a cohort sampled during active COVID-19. DNA of the CDR3: TGTGCCAGCAGCTTGGGGGACAGGGGGAGGAGGCAGCCCCAGCATTTT. This encodes CASSLGDRGRRQPQHF.